These 9 T cell receptor beta chains were all obtained from the same sample, sequenced in a study of blood T cell repertoires in COVID-19. Measured with immunoSEQ multiplex PCR; TCRdb has only the in-frame clones, and not every one. This sample has a few hundred thousand clones, with approximately 89% found just once. Source material: PBMCs or T cells enriched from blood (not recorded which). These receptors were collected from a man younger than 45 who had recovered from COVID-19.

V is TRBV14 and J is TRBJ1-2; no reliable D call. The V end was cut by 1 base, the J end by 4 bases, with 7 bases between. CDR1 is SGHDN, CDR2 FVKESK, per germline. The CDR3 covers 13 residues. This CDR3 is CASSQGRLYGYTF. CDR3 DNA: TGTGCCAGCAGCCAAGGCAGGCTCTATGGCTACACCTTC.

The chain uses TRBV7-2 and TRBJ1-4; possibly TRBD1 for D (5 bases). In germline, CDR1 is SGHTA, CDR2 FQGNSA. V shed 2 bases and J shed 0 bases, with 13 bases lying between them. The CDR3 contains 17 residues. Here the CDR3 reads CASSLLGGPATNEKLFF. The CDR3 nucleotides read TGTGCCAGCAGCTTATTGGGGGGACCCGCAACTAATGAAAAACTGTTTTTT. Full variable domain (outside the CDR3, taken from reference TRBV7-2 and TRBJ1-4): GAGVSQSPSNKVTEKGKDVELRCDPISGHTALYWYRQSLGQGLEFLIYFQGNSAPDKSGLPSDRFSAERTGGSVSTLTIQRTQQEDSAVYLCASSLLGGPATNEKLFFGSGTQLSVL.

CDR3 coding DNA: TGTGCCAGCAGCCAAATTCTAGCGGCGGCCGGGGAGCTGTTTTTT. It translates to CASSQILAAAGELFF. The J gene is TRBJ2-2, the V gene TRBV3-1 (or the pseudogene TRBV3-2); TRBD2 agrees at 7 bases. V lost 2 bases to trimming and J lost 6 bases; unmatched junction nucleotides: 6. This CDR3 has 15 residues. Germline CDR1 and CDR2: LGHDT and YNNKEL (reference sequence).

The chain carries TRBV5-5 and TRBJ1-6, with 10 bases lining up with TRBD1. The CDR3 runs 15 residues. Germline loops: CDR1 SGHKS, CDR2 YYEKEE (reference sequence). J was trimmed by 11 bases and V by 3 bases; bases with no gene match: 8. In DNA form, the CDR3 reads TGTGCCAGCAGCTGGGGACAGGGGCAGGGTCCACCCCTCCACTTT. It translates to CASSWGQGQGPPLHF. The full variable domain, completed using reference TRBV5-5 and TRBJ1-6, is DAGVTQSPTHLIKTRGQQVTLRCSPISGHKSVSWYQQVLGQGPQFIFQYYEKEERGRGNFPDRFSARQFPNYSSELNVNALLLGDSALYLCASSWGQGQGPPLHFGNGTRLTVT.

The V call is TRBV10-3, the J call TRBJ1-1; 8 nucleotides agree with TRBD1. The CDR3 totals 13 residues. Germline-derived CDR1 and CDR2 are ENHRY and SYGVKD. J gave up 7 bases and V 5 bases, and 6 bases lay outside the gene matches. The CDR3 DNA reads as TGTGCCATCAGTACTCAGGGGGCTAGTGAAGCTTTCTTT. It yields the protein CAISTQGASEAFF.

This chain joins TRBV28 and TRBJ1-2; possibly TRBD1 for D (6 bases). Between the trimmed V and J ends, which lost 5 bases and 3 bases, there was a span of 16 bases. Germline lookup yields CDR1 MDHEN and CDR2 SYDVKM. The CDR3 is made up of 15 amino acids. The CDR3 region is CASSPLTGFDYGYTF. The CDR3 DNA reads TGTGCCAGCAGTCCCCTAACAGGGTTCGACTATGGCTACACCTTC.

The rearrangement links TRBV28 to TRBJ2-3; TRBD2 matches 9 bases. V was clipped by 1 base and J by 2 bases; unmatched bases: 4. The V gene's germline CDR1 is MDHEN and CDR2 SYDVKM. There are 16 residues in the CDR3. CDR3 in amino acids: CASSLFPSGVTDTQYF. CDR3 nucleotide sequence: TGTGCCAGCAGTTTATTCCCTAGCGGGGTCACAGATACGCAGTATTTT.

A few counts support this clone. The J gene is TRBJ1-1, the V gene TRBV30; no reliable D call. CDR1 GTSNPN and CDR2 SVGIG come from the germline V gene (reference sequence). The CDR3 totals 11 residues. Trimming left V 1 base short and J 11 bases short, with 11 bases between. The CDR3 spells CAWSEGGSAFF. The CDR3 region has the DNA TGTGCCTGGAGTGAGGGAGGTAGCGCTTTCTTT.

The V and J genes are TRBV5-8 and TRBJ1-5; 7 bases map to TRBD1. This CDR3 is 14 amino acids long. Germline V gene lookup returns CDR1 SGHTS and CDR2 YDEGEE. The V gene end was trimmed by 4 bases and the J gene end by 7 bases; junction bases not matched to a gene: 8. The CDR3 sequence: CASSRYRGGQPQHF. The CDR3 coding sequence is TGTGCCAGCAGCCGATACAGGGGCGGGCAGCCCCAGCATTTT.